This entry concerns a single T cell receptor beta chain. The data originate from a study of shared clonotypes between healthy human individuals. On the study more broadly: The study used three CD4 naive, three CD4 memory, two CD8 naive and one CD8 memory plate per donor.

Some clones are missing from TCRdb's copy, which holds only in-frame ones; the method was immunoSEQ multiplex PCR. The sample holds some 2 million clones, roughly 94% seen once. This CDR3 spans 14 amino acids. V lost 0 bases, J lost 7 bases, and 12 bases lay in between. Per germline, CDR1 PRHDT and CDR2 FYEKMQ (reference sequence). Terminally differentiated effector memory CD45RA+ cells were left out of the naive CD8 fraction, which was CD45RO-negative and positively selected for CCR7. Adults of Caucasian background living in Nashville, Tennessee made up all donors. What was sequenced was naive CD8+ T cells sorted from blood. This receptor was obtained from a man between 18 and 29 years old in good health. The chain joins TRBV13 to TRBJ1-1; the D gene is possibly TRBD1 (5 bases). CDR3 amino acids: CASSLGGDGYEAFF. The DNA for the CDR3 is TGTGCCAGCAGCTTAGGGGGGGACGGATATGAAGCTTTCTTT.